Detailed here is one T cell receptor beta chain. The sample is drawn from a study of blood T cell repertoires in COVID-19. Overall study: Sites across the United States, Italy and Spain contributed samples from acute and convalescent COVID-19. In each case, the material was cDNA or gDNA derived from T cells, B-cell-depleted T cells, or PBMCs.

Under the authors' procedure: The assay estimated nucleated cells by amplifying reference gene primers. The assay was immunoSEQ multiplex PCR, and TCRdb's table has in-frame clones only and misses some. The D gene and trimming were derived from the DNA, and the V and J assignments and clone size from that table. The data show 23,000 or so clones, 89% seen once. V shed 3 bases and J shed 0 bases, with 5 bases lying between them. The CDR3 sequence is 14 residues long. Germline V lookup: CDR1 WNHNN, CDR2 SYGVQD (reference sequence). Sequenced input: peripheral blood. The TCR was taken from a man aged 65 to 85 with acute or convalescent COVID-19. The chain links TRBV10-1 to TRBJ1-4; D gene ambiguous. CDR3: CASSDPSTNEKLFF. The CDR3, as DNA: TGCGCCAGCAGTGACCCATCAACTAATGAAAAACTGTTTTTT.